These 14 T cell receptor beta chains were all obtained from the same sample, sequenced in a study of T cell clones after liver transplantation. The protocol was immunoSEQ multiplex PCR, while the TCRdb copy is restricted to in-frame clones and leaves out a portion. The sample has tens of thousands of clones, 90% seen once. Source: CD4+ T cells from blood, taken before liver transplant. These receptors were collected from a human donor who received a liver transplant.

This clone occurred once. The genes are TRBV7-9 and TRBJ2-3, with a weak D call TRBD2 (6 bases). Trimming pared 2 bases from V and 2 bases from J, leaving 11 bases between. From germline, CDR1 is SEHNR and CDR2 FQNEAQ (reference sequence). The CDR3 covers 15 residues. The CDR3 protein is CASSLYSGDTDTQYF. DNA of the CDR3: TGTGCCAGCAGCTTATATAGCGGAGACACAGATACGCAGTATTTT.

The rearrangement joins TRBV23-1 to TRBJ2-3; D is unresolved. TRBV23-1 is filed as an ORF, its function uncertain. V was trimmed by 4 bases and J by 0 bases, leaving 11 bases between them. The CDR3 is 15 residues long. The CDR3 DNA follows: TGCGCCAGCAGTCTTATACCTCCTAGCACAGATACGCAGTATTTT. Translated: CASSLIPPSTDTQYF.

The chain uses TRBV11-2 and TRBJ2-3; 8 nucleotides agree with TRBD2. The junction had 5 bases not matched to a gene; V was cut back by 1 base and J by 2 bases. CDR1 and CDR2 (germline): SGHAT, FQNNGV. The CDR3 is 16 amino acids. This chain's CDR3 is CASSLGTGGPTDTQYF. DNA for the CDR3: TGTGCCAGCAGCTTAGGTACGGGAGGGCCCACAGATACGCAGTATTTT.

The chain links TRBV5-4 to TRBJ2-5; 11 bases agree with TRBD2. Germline trimming cut 7 bases from V and 2 bases from J; bases unmatched to any gene: 7. The CDR3 is made up of 15 amino acids. Looked up from germline, CDR1 is SGHNT and CDR2 is YYREEE (reference sequence). Here the CDR3 DNA reads TGTGCCAGCGGAATCAGACTAGCGGGACAAGAGACCCAGTACTTC. Protein sequence: CASGIRLAGQETQYF.

The chain recombines TRBV7-2 with TRBJ2-7, with D unresolved. Trimming pared 1 base from V and 8 bases from J, leaving 12 bases between. In germline, CDR1 is SGHTA, CDR2 FQGNSA. The CDR3 loop spans 13 amino acids. The CDR3 bases are TGTGCCAGCAGCTTAGTTCCCCGGGTTAAGCAGTACTTC. As protein: CASSLVPRVKQYF.

The chain uses TRBV7-7 and TRBJ2-1; D not resolved. CDR1 is SSHAT and CDR2 is FNYEAQ in the germline V gene (reference sequence). The length of the CDR3 is 14 residues. Trimming took 5 bases from V and 1 from J, leaving 9 bases between them. The CDR3 here is CASSPDRSYNEQFF. The DNA for the CDR3 is TGTGCCAGCAGCCCCGATCGGTCCTACAATGAGCAGTTCTTC.

V and J are TRBV6-1 and TRBJ2-5; D is perhaps TRBD1 or TRBD2 (5 bases each). The CDR3 is 16 amino acids. Trimming removed 0 bases at V and 0 bases at J, with 11 bases between. Germline CDR1 reads MNHNS; CDR2 reads SASEGT. The CDR3 DNA is TGTGCCAGCAGTGAAGCGCTTCCGGGACACCAAGAGACCCAGTACTTC. It translates to CASSEALPGHQETQYF.

This chain joins TRBV9 and TRBJ2-3; D is ambiguous. V lost 0 bases to trimming and J lost 5 bases, with 1 base between them. The germline V gene encodes CDR1 SGDLS and CDR2 YYNGEE. This CDR3 is built from 11 residues. Written as DNA, the CDR3 is TGTGCCAGCAGCGTAGAAGATACGCAGTATTTT. Translating it yields CASSVEDTQYF.

This chain joins TRBV10-3 and TRBJ1-1, with 8 bases aligning to TRBD1. V trimming: 0 bases; J trimming: 10 bases; junction bases outside the gene matches: 7. The germline CDR1 and CDR2 sequences are ENHRY and SYGVKD. The CDR3 consists of 14 residues. The DNA of the CDR3 is TGTGCCATCAGTGAGTCGACAGGGGAGGTGGTAGCTTTCTTT. It is translated as CAISESTGEVVAFF.

The chain couples TRBV4-2 to TRBJ2-1; possibly TRBD2 for D (5 bases). The CDR3 totals 15 residues. V dropped 1 base and J dropped 8 bases, with 15 bases sitting between them. Germline loops: CDR1 LGHNA, CDR2 YNFKEQ. The CDR3 spells CASSQAPLVIYEQFF. The CDR3 DNA reads TGTGCCAGCAGCCAAGCCCCACTAGTAATCTATGAGCAGTTCTTC.

This rearrangement joins TRBV9 to TRBJ2-7; 8 nucleotides agree with TRBD2. The V gene's germline CDR1 is SGDLS and CDR2 YYNGEE. V lost 4 bases and J lost 4; bases outside the gene matches: 19. The CDR3 sequence is 18 residues long. CDR3: CASSPQGRGGRPLYEQYF. The CDR3 DNA is TGTGCCAGCAGCCCCCAAGGTCGGGGCGGGAGGCCCTTGTACGAGCAGTACTTC. The whole variable domain, filled in from reference TRBV9 and TRBJ2-7, reads DSGVTQTPKHLITATGQRVTLRCSPRSGDLSVYWYQQSLDQGLQFLIQYYNGEERAKGNILERFSAQQFPDLHSELNLSSLELGDSALYFCASSPQGRGGRPLYEQYFGPGTRLTVT.

The chain carries TRBV7-2 and TRBJ2-2; maybe TRBD2 (6 bases). The CDR3 runs to 16 residues. Germline CDR1 reads SGHTA; CDR2 reads FQGNSA. V was shortened by 5 bases and J by 6 bases, with 19 bases between the two germline ends. The CDR3 reads CASSPAGRRSAGELFF. DNA of the CDR3: TGTGCCAGCAGCCCCGCGGGGAGACGGTCGGCCGGGGAGCTGTTTTTT.

V usage is TRBV7-9 and J usage is TRBJ2-2; the D call may be TRBD1 or TRBD2 (6 bases each). V lost 11 bases and J lost 1, with 14 bases in between. Germline CDR1 is SEHNR and CDR2 is FQNEAQ (reference sequence). The CDR3 is 14 amino acids. The CDR3 loop reads CAGRGQLNTGELFF. CDR3 bases: TGTGCCGGCCGGGGGCAGCTGAACACCGGGGAGCTGTTTTTT.

Only a few counts were recorded for this clone. CDR3 DNA sequence: TGTGCCAGCAGCTTAGAGGGGAGTACTGAAGCTTTCTTT. Its translation is CASSLEGSTEAFF. The gene calls are TRBV7-9 and TRBJ1-1; D perhaps matches TRBD1 (5 bases). CDR3 size: 13 residues. The germline V gene encodes CDR1 SEHNR and CDR2 FQNEAQ (reference sequence). V lost 1 base to trimming and J lost 5 bases, with 8 bases between them.